The count of the clone carrying this T cell receptor beta chain is one. As originally analysed: Nucleated cell number was recorded as an estimate derived from reference gene primer amplification. Profiled with immunoSEQ multiplex PCR; TCRdb holds only in-frame clones, not every one. V, J and clone size were drawn from that table, and D and trimming were deduced from the DNA. The sample yields about 200,000 clones, more than 65% seen once. CDR3 length: 14 residues. V was clipped by 3 bases and J by 6 bases, with 12 bases between them. Germline V gene sequence: CDR1 SGDLS, CDR2 YYNGEE. This entry is derived from a study of blood T cell repertoires in COVID-19. About the research overall: Samples of COVID-19 (acute and convalescent) were obtained from the United States, Italy and Spain. Nucleic acid was either cDNA or gDNA, and it came from T cells, B-cell-depleted T cells, or PBMCs.

Cohort 3 recovered donors had two negative PCRs, clearance, or symptom resolution. The receptor was derived from a man in his forties who had recovered from COVID-19. This chain links TRBV9 with TRBJ2-2; D gene unclear. Sequenced input: PBMCs or T cells enriched from blood (not recorded which). This CDR3 reads CASSENTDPGELFF. CDR3 nucleotides: TGTGCCAGCAGCGAGAACACAGATCCCGGGGAGCTGTTTTTT.